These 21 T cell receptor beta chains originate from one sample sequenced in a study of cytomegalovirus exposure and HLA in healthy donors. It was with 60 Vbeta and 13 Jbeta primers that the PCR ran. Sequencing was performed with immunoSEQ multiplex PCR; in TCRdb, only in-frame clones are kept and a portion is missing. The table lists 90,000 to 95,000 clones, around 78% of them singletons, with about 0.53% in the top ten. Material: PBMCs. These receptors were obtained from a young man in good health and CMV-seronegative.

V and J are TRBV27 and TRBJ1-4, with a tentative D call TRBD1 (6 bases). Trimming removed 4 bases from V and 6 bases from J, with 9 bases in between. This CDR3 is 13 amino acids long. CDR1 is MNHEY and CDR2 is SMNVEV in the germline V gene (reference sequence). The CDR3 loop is CASSSSGDEKLFF. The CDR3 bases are TGTGCCAGCAGTTCGTCAGGGGATGAAAAACTGTTTTTT.

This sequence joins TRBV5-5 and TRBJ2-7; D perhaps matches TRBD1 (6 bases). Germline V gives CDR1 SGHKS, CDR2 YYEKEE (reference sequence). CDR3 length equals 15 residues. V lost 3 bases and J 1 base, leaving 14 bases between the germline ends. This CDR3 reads CASSWGQGYSYEQYV. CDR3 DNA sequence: TGTGCCAGCAGCTGGGGGCAGGGTTATTCCTACGAGCAGTACGTC.

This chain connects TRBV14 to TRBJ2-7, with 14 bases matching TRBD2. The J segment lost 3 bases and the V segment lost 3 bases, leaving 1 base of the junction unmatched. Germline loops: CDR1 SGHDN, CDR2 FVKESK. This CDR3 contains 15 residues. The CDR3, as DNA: TGTGCCAGCAGCCAGGGACTAGCGGGAGTCTACGAGCAGTACGTC. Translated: CASSQGLAGVYEQYV.

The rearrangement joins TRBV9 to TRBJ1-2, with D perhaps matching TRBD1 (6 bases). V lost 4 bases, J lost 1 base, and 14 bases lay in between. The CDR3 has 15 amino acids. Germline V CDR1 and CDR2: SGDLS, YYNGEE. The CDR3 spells CASSPAGGLNYGYTF. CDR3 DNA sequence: TGTGCCAGCAGCCCCGCGGGGGGGCTTAACTATGGCTACACCTTC.

CDR3: CASSESGVYGYTF. CDR3 bases: TGTGCCAGCAGTGAATCCGGGGTATATGGCTACACCTTC. This chain links TRBV25-1 with TRBJ1-2; D is ambiguous. CDR3 size: 13 residues. CDR1 and CDR2 from the germline V gene are MGHDK and SYGVNS. V was shortened by 1 base and J by 5 bases, with 8 bases between the two germline ends.

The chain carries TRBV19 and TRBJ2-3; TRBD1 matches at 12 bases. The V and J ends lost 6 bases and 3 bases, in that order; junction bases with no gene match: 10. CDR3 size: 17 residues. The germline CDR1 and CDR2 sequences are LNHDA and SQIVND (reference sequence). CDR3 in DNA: TGTGCCAGTAGCAAATCTCCGGGACAGGGGGCTACAGATACGCAGTATTTT. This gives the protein CASSKSPGQGATDTQYF.

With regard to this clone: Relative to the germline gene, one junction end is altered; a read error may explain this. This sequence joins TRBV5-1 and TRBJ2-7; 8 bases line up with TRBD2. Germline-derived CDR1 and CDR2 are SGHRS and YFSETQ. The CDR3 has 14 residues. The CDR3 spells CASSPAGGTYGQYF. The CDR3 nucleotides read TGCGCCAGCAGCCCCGCGGGGGGAACCTACGGGCAGTACTTC.

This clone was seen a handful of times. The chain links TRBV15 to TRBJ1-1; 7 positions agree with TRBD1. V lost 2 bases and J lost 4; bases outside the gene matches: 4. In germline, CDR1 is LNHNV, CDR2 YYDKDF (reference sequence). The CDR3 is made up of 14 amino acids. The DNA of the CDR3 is TGTGCCACCAGCAGAAGACAGGGTGGCACTGAAGCTTTCTTT. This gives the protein CATSRRQGGTEAFF. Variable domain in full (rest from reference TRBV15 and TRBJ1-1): DAMVIQNPRYQVTQFGKPVTLSCSQTLNHNVMYWYQQKSSQAPKLLFHYYDKDFNNEADTPDNFQSRRPNTSFCFLDIRSPGLGDTAMYLCATSRRQGGTEAFFGQGTRLTVV.

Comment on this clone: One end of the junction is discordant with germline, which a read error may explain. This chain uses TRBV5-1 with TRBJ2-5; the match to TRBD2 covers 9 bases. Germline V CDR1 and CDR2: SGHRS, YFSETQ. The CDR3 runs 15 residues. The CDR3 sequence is CASSVISGGQGTQYF. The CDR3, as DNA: TGCGCCAGCAGCGTAATCAGCGGGGGGCAAGGGACCCAGTACTTC.

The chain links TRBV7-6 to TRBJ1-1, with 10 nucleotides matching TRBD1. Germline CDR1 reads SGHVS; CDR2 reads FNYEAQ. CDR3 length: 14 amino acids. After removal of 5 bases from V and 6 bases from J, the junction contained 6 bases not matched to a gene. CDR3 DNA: TGTGCCAGCAGCGCAGGACAGGGGGGCCCTGAAGCTTTCTTT. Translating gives CASSAGQGGPEAFF.

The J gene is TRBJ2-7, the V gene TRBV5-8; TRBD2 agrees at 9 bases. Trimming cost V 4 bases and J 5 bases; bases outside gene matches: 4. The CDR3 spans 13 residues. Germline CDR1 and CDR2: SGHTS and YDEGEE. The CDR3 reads CASSTGLADEQYF. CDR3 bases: TGTGCCAGCAGCACGGGACTAGCAGACGAGCAGTACTTC.

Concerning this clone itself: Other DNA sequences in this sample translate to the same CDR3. The CDR3 sequence: CASSLGGGPNYGYTF. Here the CDR3 DNA reads TGTGCCAGCAGCTTGGGGGGGGGACCTAACTATGGCTACACCTTC. The chain links TRBV5-6 to TRBJ1-2; possibly TRBD1 for D (5 bases). Trimming pared 0 bases from V and 0 bases from J, leaving 9 bases between. Germline CDR1 SGHDT, CDR2 YYEEEE. The CDR3 loop spans 15 amino acids.

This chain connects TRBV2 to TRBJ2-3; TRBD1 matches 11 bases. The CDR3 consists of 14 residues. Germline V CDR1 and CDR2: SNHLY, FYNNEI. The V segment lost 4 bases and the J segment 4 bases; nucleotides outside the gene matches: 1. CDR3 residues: CASSGTGGADTQYF. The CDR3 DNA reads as TGTGCCAGCAGTGGGACAGGGGGCGCAGATACGCAGTATTTT.

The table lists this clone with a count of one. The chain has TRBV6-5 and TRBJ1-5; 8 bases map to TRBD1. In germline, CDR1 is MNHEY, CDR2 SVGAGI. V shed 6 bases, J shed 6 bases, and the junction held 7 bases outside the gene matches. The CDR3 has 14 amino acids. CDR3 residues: CASSRHRGIQPQHF. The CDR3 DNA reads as TGTGCCAGCAGCCGACACAGGGGGATTCAGCCCCAGCATTTT.

In DNA, the CDR3 is TGTGCCAGCAGCTTAGCGGAGACAGGGCATGGCTACACCTTC. Translating gives CASSLAETGHGYTF. The chain employs TRBV7-8 and TRBJ1-2; TRBD1 aligns across 7 bases. This CDR3 region has 14 residues. Germline CDR1 and CDR2: SGHVS and FQNEAQ. V shed 0 bases, J shed 6 bases, and the junction held 4 bases outside the gene matches.

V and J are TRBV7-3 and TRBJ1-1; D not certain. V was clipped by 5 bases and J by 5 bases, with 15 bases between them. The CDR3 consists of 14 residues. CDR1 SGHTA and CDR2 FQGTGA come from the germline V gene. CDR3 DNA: TGTGCCAGCAGCCTGGAGGGCCTTGGTACTGAAGCTTTCTTT. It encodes CASSLEGLGTEAFF.

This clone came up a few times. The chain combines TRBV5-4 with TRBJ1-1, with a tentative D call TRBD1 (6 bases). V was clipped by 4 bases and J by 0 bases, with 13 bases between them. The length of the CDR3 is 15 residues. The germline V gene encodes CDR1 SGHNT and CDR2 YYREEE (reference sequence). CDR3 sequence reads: CASSHREDMNTEAFF. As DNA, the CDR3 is TGTGCCAGCAGCCACAGGGAAGACATGAACACTGAAGCTTTCTTT.

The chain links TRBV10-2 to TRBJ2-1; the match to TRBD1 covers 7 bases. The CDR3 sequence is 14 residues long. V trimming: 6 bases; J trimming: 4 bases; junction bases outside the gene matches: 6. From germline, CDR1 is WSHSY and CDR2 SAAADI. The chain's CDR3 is CASRLGTAYNEQFF. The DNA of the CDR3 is TGCGCCAGCAGGTTGGGGACAGCGTACAATGAGCAGTTCTTC.

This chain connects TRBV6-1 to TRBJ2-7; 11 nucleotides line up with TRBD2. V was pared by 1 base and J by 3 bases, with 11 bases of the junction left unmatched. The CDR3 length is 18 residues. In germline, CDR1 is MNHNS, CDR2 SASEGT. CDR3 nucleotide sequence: TGTGCCAGCAGTGAAGGGGTTAGCGGGGGGGCCGACGGCTACGAGCAGTACTTC. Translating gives CASSEGVSGGADGYEQYF.

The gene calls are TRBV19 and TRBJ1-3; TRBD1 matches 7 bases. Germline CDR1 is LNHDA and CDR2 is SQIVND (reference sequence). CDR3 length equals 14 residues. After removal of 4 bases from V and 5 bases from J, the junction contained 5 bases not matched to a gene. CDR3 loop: CASSRETGRNTIYF. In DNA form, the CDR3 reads TGTGCCAGTAGTAGAGAGACAGGGAGAAACACCATATATTTT.

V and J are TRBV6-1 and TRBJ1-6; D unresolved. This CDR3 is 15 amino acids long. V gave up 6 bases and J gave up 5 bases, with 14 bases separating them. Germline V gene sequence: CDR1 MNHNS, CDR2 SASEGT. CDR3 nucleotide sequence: TGTGCCAGCAGCATCTTCGCGGGGAATAATTCACCCCTCCACTTT. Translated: CASSIFAGNNSPLHF.